This TCR beta chain was captured in a study of control samples from healthy donors and cancer patients. Germline V gives CDR1 SGHRS, CDR2 YFSETQ. The V and J ends lost 0 bases and 7 bases respectively, with 8 bases between them. CDR3 length: 13 amino acids. Only in-frame clones appear in the TCRdb table, and some are missing; sequencing was by immunoSEQ multiplex PCR. This repertoire shows around 170,000 clones, roughly 89% found once; its top ten account for 1.1% to 1.5%. The sample consisted of blood. J is TRBJ2-1 and V is TRBV5-1; the D gene could be TRBD1 or TRBD2 (5 bases each). This TCR was recovered from a woman aged 45-65 years in good health. The CDR3 DNA follows: TGCGCCAGCAGCTTGGGGGGGATGAATGAGCAGTTCTTC. Translation gives CASSLGGMNEQFF. Supplemented by reference TRBV5-1 and TRBJ2-1, the full variable domain reads KAGVTQTPRYLIKTRGQQVTLSCSPISGHRSVSWYQQTPGQGLQFLFEYFSETQRNKGNFPGRFSGRQFSNSRSEMNVSTLELGDSALYLCASSLGGMNEQFFGPGTRLTVL.